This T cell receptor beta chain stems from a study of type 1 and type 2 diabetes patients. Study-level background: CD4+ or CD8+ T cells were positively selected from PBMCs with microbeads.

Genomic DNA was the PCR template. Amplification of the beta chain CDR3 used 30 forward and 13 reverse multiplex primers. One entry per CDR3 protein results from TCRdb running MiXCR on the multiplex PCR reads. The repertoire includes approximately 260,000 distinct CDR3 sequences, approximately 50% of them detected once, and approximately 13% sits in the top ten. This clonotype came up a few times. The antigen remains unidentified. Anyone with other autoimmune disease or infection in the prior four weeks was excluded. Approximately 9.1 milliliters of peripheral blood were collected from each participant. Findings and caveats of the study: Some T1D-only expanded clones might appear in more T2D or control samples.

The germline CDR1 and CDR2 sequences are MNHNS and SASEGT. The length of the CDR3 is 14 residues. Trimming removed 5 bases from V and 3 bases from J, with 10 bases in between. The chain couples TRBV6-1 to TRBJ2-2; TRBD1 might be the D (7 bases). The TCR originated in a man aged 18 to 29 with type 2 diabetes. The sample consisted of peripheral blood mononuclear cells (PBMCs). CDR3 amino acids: CASSTGEDTGELFF. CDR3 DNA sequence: TGTGCCAGCAGTACAGGGGAGGACACCGGGGAGCTGTTTTTT.